These 25 T cell receptor beta chains share one sample of origin, sequenced in a study of regulatory T cells in long-lasting Graves disease. Time point defined: newly diagnosed GD, antithyroid drugs for less than 3 months. PBMC-derived RNA was used for the TCR library. The authors built TCR beta libraries using iRepertoire HTBI primers and Arm-PCR of CDR3 regions. From the multiplex PCR reads, TCRdb called clonotypes with MiXCR, one entry per CDR3 protein. Among hundreds of thousands of distinct CDR3 sequences listed, over 15% were seen once. The sequencing here drew on peripheral blood mononuclear cells (PBMCs), taken at new diagnosis, from a patient treated with antithyroid drugs. Receptors were obtained from a female donor with Graves disease.

This clonotype was counted ten times or more. The chain employs TRBV30 and TRBJ2-3, with TRBD1 identical over 7 bases. The germline V gene encodes CDR1 GTSNPN and CDR2 SVGIG (reference sequence). This CDR3 is built from 14 residues. The V segment lost 5 bases and the J segment 1 base; nucleotides outside the gene matches: 6. Here the CDR3 DNA reads TGTGCCTGGGTAGGGGGCACAGGCACAGATACGCAGTATTTT. Translation gives CAWVGGTGTDTQYF.

This clonotype was recorded many times. The chain links TRBV3-1 to TRBJ2-7; 7 bases align to TRBD2. V dropped 4 bases and J dropped 7; count of bases not matched to a gene: 13. The CDR3 totals 15 residues. Germline V gives CDR1 LGHDT, CDR2 YNNKEL (reference sequence). CDR3 bases: TGTGCCAGCAGCCTAGGTATTGCGGGAGCTCGGGAGCAGTACTTC. This encodes CASSLGIAGAREQYF.

A few counts support this clonotype. The chain recombines TRBV20-1 with TRBJ2-5, with 7 bases lining up with TRBD2. This CDR3 has 19 amino acids. In germline, CDR1 is DFQATT, CDR2 SNEGSKA (reference sequence). V was pared by 1 base and J by 1 base, with 18 bases of the junction left unmatched. CDR3 DNA: TGCAGTGCTAGAGCGCAGGAGGGCCGCTCCCCGGGGGGCCAAGAGACCCAGTACTTC. Residues: CSARAQEGRSPGGQETQYF.

This clonotype showed up many times. The chain has TRBV4-1 and TRBJ2-3; TRBD2 aligns across 8 bases. The CDR3 is made up of 14 amino acids. CDR1 and CDR2 (germline): MGHRA, YSYEKL. The V segment lost 6 bases and the J segment 6 bases; nucleotides outside the gene matches: 8. The CDR3 nucleotides read TGCGCCAGCAGTCTATCCGAGCGGGGGGATACGCAGTATTTT. Its translation is CASSLSERGDTQYF.

The chain couples TRBV11-2 to TRBJ1-1, with a tentative D call TRBD1 (5 bases). V lost 1 base and J 2 bases, leaving 14 bases between the germline ends. There are 16 residues in the CDR3. Germline lookup yields CDR1 SGHAT and CDR2 FQNNGV. The CDR3 loop is CASSLGGLGYNTEAFF. CDR3 in DNA: TGTGCCAGCAGCTTAGGGGGGTTGGGCTACAACACTGAAGCTTTCTTT.

Worth noting for this clonotype: With only one base between it and a far larger clone, this is likely a read error. The CDR3 protein is CASNGLLADGSYNEQYF. The CDR3 DNA is TGTGCCAGCAACGGACTTTTGGCGGACGGGTCCTACAATGAGCAGTACTTC. This chain links TRBV2 with TRBJ2-7; the D gene is possibly TRBD2 (5 bases). V gave up 7 bases and J gave up 7 bases, with 29 bases separating them. This CDR3 is 17 amino acids long. Germline V gene lookup returns CDR1 SNHLY and CDR2 FYNNEI.

The chain uses TRBV7-9 and TRBJ1-1; D gene unclear. The germline V gene encodes CDR1 SEHNR and CDR2 FQNEAQ (reference sequence). The germline V and J ends were trimmed by 6 bases and 11 bases, with 16 bases remaining between them. This CDR3 contains 12 residues. DNA of the CDR3: TGTGCCAGCAGGCCTCTTGGAAAGTGGGCTTTCTTT. This translates into CASRPLGKWAFF.

Note on this clonotype: Being one base from a much bigger clone, this may be a read error. The genes are TRBV28 and TRBJ2-2, with a tentative D call TRBD2 (7 bases). This CDR3 comprises 14 residues. Germline V CDR1 and CDR2: MDHEN, SYDVKM. CDR3 sequence reads: CASGGLPNTWELFF. The CDR3 DNA is TGTGCCTCCGGGGGGCTGCCCAACACCTGGGAGCTGTTTTTT.

This clonotype was counted between two and nine times. It may be a read error: a sequence one base away is much more abundant. No conserved phenylalanine or tryptophan is present at the end of the CDR3, so a read error is the likely explanation. The rearrangement links TRBV6-5 to TRBJ2-7; D is uncertain. V lost 1 base to trimming and J lost 4 bases, with 2 bases between them. The V gene's germline CDR1 is MNHEY and CDR2 SVGAGI. CDR3 length: 11 residues. Here the CDR3 reads CASSYLYEQYL. CDR3 sequence (DNA): TGTGCCAGCAGTTACTTGTACGAGCAGTACCTC.

This clonotype was detected ten times or more. This sequence joins TRBV28 and TRBJ2-5; the match to TRBD1 covers 8 bases. Germline V gives CDR1 MDHEN, CDR2 SYDVKM. With 2 bases clipped from V and 7 bases from J, the junction kept 6 bases outside the gene matches. The CDR3 has 14 amino acids. The CDR3 nucleotides read TGTGCCAGCAGTTTAGGGGGACAGGAAGCGACCCAGTACTTC. It specifies CASSLGGQEATQYF.

In regard to this clonotype: This likely stems from a read error, as it lies one base from a far larger clone. The V gene is TRBV28, the J gene TRBJ2-5; D possibly matches TRBD1 or TRBD2 (5 bases each). This CDR3 has 15 amino acids. Germline V gene data show CDR1 as MDHEN and CDR2 as SYDVKM. V lost 2 bases to trimming and J lost 11 bases, with 21 bases between them. The CDR3: CASSLGDVTYNEQYF. CDR3 coding DNA: TGTGCCAGCAGTTTAGGGGACGTTACCTACAATGAGCAGTACTTC.

The chain employs TRBV12-3 or TRBV12-4 and TRBJ2-7; D is possibly TRBD2 (6 bases). V shed 5 bases and J shed 2 bases, with 19 bases lying between them. There are 16 residues in the CDR3. CDR3 loop: CASSPEASATPYEQYF. The CDR3 DNA follows: TGTGCCAGCAGTCCGGAGGCTAGCGCCACCCCCTACGAGCAGTACTTC.

The chain combines TRBV19 with TRBJ2-5; 7 nucleotides agree with TRBD2. V lost 3 bases to trimming and J lost 5 bases; unmatched junction nucleotides: 9. There are 15 residues in the CDR3. Germline CDR1 reads LNHDA; CDR2 reads SQIVND (reference sequence). The CDR3 reads CASSIGGSDSETQYF. The CDR3 bases are TGTGCCAGTAGTATCGGCGGGAGTGATAGTGAGACCCAGTACTTC.

This clonotype was observed at least ten times. J is TRBJ2-5 and V is TRBV25-1, with 7 bases fitting TRBD1. This CDR3 is 14 amino acids long. The J segment lost 1 base and the V segment lost 2 bases, leaving 1 base of the junction unmatched. Germline-derived CDR1 and CDR2 are MGHDK and SYGVNS. CDR3 amino acids: CASSEGTVQETQYF. CDR3 bases: TGTGCCAGCAGTGAAGGGACAGTCCAAGAGACCCAGTACTTC.

This clonotype was seen many times. The genes are TRBV19 and TRBJ2-5; possibly TRBD2 for D (6 bases). Trimming removed 4 bases from V and 3 bases from J, with 12 bases in between. Looked up from germline, CDR1 is LNHDA and CDR2 is SQIVND (reference sequence). CDR3 size: 14 residues. Here the CDR3 DNA reads TGTGCCAGTAGTAGGCTTAGCGGCAAAGAGACCCAGTACTTC. This gives the protein CASSRLSGKETQYF. The full variable domain, its missing parts supplied by reference TRBV19 and TRBJ2-5, is DGGITQSPKYLFRKEGQNVTLSCEQNLNHDAMYWYRQDPGQGLRLIYYSQIVNDFQKGDIAEGYSVSREKKESFPLTVTSAQKNPTAFYLCASSRLSGKETQYFGPGTRLLVL.

The chain uses TRBV7-2 and TRBJ2-3; possible D gene TRBD2, 6 bases. Germline CDR1 is SGHTA and CDR2 is FQGNSA. Trimming cost V 3 bases and J 7 bases, with 11 bases left between them. The CDR3 runs to 13 residues. The CDR3 nucleotides read TGTGCCAGCAGCTTCCCGGGAGAGCATACGCAGTATTTT. This translates into CASSFPGEHTQYF.

CDR3 region: CSAAKRSAGTQYF. The CDR3, as DNA: TGCAGTGCCGCAAAACGCTCGGCGGGGACGCAGTATTTT. This chain connects TRBV20-1 to TRBJ2-3; tentative D call: TRBD2 (6 bases). V was shortened by 6 bases and J by 9 bases, with 19 bases between the two germline ends. This CDR3 has 13 amino acids. Germline CDR1 DFQATT, CDR2 SNEGSKA (reference sequence).

This clonotype has more than one count but fewer than ten. This chain joins TRBV20-1 and TRBJ2-3; 8 nucleotides agree with TRBD2. This CDR3 region has 13 residues. Looked up from germline, CDR1 is DFQATT and CDR2 is SNEGSKA (reference sequence). The V and J ends lost 4 bases and 5 bases, in that order; junction bases with no gene match: 5. The CDR3 spells CSATLLAGDTQYF. The CDR3 coding sequence is TGCAGTGCTACCCTGCTAGCGGGAGATACGCAGTATTTT.

Worth noting for this clonotype: One base separates it from a far larger clone, so it is likely a read error. The chain recombines TRBV7-2 with TRBJ2-5, with D unresolved. The J call may be incorrect, as the DNA end agrees better with TRBJ2-3. CDR1 SGHTA and CDR2 FQGNSA come from the germline V gene. There are 13 residues in the CDR3. CDR3 residues: CTSSSTNTDTQYF. In DNA form, the CDR3 reads TGTACCAGCAGCTCGACAAACACAGATACGCAGTATTTT.

This clonotype was picked up one time. The chain couples TRBV2 to TRBJ2-1; D remains unclear. This CDR3 is 18 amino acids long. Germline V CDR1 and CDR2: SNHLY, FYNNEI. Trimming cost V 0 bases and J 0 bases, with 15 bases left between them. The CDR3 spells CASSEARGVPLSYNEQFF. The DNA of the CDR3 is TGTGCCAGCAGTGAAGCGCGAGGAGTTCCACTCTCCTACAATGAGCAGTTCTTC.

This clonotype was seen a few times. The chain links TRBV6-1 to TRBJ2-5; D is unresolved. Deletions cut 6 bases from V and 6 bases from J, with 14 bases between. Germline values: CDR1 MNHNS, CDR2 SASEGT. There are 13 residues in the CDR3. CDR3 nucleotide sequence: TGTGCCAGCAGGGTACCCATGACCCAGACCCAGTACTTC. Its translation is CASRVPMTQTQYF.

This clonotype was recorded at least ten times. V is TRBV12-3 or TRBV12-4 and J is TRBJ1-1, with D perhaps matching TRBD1 (6 bases). The CDR3 has 12 residues. The V and J ends lost 6 bases and 9 bases respectively, with 14 bases between them. The CDR3 region is CASSLNRVKAFF. Here the CDR3 DNA reads TGTGCCAGCAGCCTAAACAGGGTTAAAGCTTTCTTT.

This clonotype was counted at least ten times. This sequence joins TRBV28 and TRBJ2-7, with 7 bases lining up with TRBD2. There are 15 residues in the CDR3. V lost 5 bases to trimming and J lost 6 bases; unmatched junction nucleotides: 13. Germline CDR1 reads MDHEN; CDR2 reads SYDVKM. The CDR3, as DNA: TGTGCCAGCAGTGGGGGAGGGCTATCCCCTCCCGAGCAGTACTTC. It is translated as CASSGGGLSPPEQYF.

The chain couples TRBV29-1 to TRBJ2-5; D ambiguous. CDR3 size: 11 residues. The germline gives CDR1 SQVTM, CDR2 ANQGSEA. V was cut by 4 bases and J by 5 bases, with 8 bases left in between. CDR3 sequence: CSVVALETQYF. In DNA form, the CDR3 reads TGCAGCGTTGTTGCTTTGGAGACCCAGTACTTC.

The chain recombines TRBV12-3 or TRBV12-4 with TRBJ1-2; D not certain. V was clipped by 6 bases and J by 7 bases, with 18 bases between them. This CDR3 is built from 14 residues. The CDR3 coding sequence is TGTGCCAGCAGGCCCGGGTCCCTCAATTCTGGCTACACCTTC. Residues: CASRPGSLNSGYTF.